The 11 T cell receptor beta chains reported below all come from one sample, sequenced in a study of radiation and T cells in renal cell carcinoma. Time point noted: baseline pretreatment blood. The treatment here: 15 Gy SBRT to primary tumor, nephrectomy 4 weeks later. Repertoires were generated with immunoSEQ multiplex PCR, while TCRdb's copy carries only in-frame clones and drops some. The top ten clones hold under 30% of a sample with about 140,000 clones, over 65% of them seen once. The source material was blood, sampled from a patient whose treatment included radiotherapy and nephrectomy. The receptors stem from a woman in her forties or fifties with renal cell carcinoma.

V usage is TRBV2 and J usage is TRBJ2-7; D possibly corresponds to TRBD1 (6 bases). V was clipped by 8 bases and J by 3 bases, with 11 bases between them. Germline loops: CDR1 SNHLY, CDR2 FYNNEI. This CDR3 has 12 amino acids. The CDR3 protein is CASRQDNYEQYF. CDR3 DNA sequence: TGTGCCAGCCGACAGGACAACTACGAGCAGTACTTC.

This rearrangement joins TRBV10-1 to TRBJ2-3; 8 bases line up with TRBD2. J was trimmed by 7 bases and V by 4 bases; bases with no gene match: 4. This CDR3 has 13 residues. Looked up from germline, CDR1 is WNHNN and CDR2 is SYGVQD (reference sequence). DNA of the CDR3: TGCGCCAGCAGTGTGTCTAGCGGGCATACGCAGTATTTT. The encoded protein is CASSVSSGHTQYF.

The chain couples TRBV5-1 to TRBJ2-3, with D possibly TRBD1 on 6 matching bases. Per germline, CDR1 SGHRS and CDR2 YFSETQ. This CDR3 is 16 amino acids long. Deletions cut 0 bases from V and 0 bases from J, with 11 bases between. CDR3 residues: CASSLVGGTSTDTQYF. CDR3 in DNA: TGCGCCAGCAGCTTGGTAGGGGGAACTAGCACAGATACGCAGTATTTT.

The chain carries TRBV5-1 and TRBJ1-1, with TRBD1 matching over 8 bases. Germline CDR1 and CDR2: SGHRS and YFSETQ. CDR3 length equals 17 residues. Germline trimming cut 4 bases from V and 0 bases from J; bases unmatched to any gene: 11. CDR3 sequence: CASSAMTGALLNTEAFF. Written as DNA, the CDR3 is TGCGCCAGCAGCGCAATGACAGGGGCACTCTTGAACACTGAAGCTTTCTTT.

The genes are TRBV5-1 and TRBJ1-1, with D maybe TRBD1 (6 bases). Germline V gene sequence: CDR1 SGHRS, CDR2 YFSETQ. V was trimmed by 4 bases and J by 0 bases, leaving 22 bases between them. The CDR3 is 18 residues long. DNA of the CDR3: TGCGCCAGCAGCGGACAGCTATCGTCGCGGCTTATGAACACTGAAGCTTTCTTT. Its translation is CASSGQLSSRLMNTEAFF.

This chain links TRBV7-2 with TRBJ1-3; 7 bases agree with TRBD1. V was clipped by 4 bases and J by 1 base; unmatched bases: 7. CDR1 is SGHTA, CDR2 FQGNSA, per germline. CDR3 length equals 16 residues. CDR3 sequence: CASSSTGDPSGNTIYF. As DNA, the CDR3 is TGTGCCAGCAGCTCAACAGGGGACCCGTCTGGAAACACCATATATTTT. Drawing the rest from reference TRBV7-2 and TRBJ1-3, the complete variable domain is GAGVSQSPSNKVTEKGKDVELRCDPISGHTALYWYRQSLGQGLEFLIYFQGNSAPDKSGLPSDRFSAERTGGSVSTLTIQRTQQEDSAVYLCASSSTGDPSGNTIYFGEGSWLTVV.

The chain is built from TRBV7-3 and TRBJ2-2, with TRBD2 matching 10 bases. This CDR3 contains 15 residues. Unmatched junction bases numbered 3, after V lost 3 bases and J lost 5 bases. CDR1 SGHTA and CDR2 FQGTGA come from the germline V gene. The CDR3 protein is CASSFLTSGTGELFF. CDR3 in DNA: TGTGCCAGCAGCTTTCTGACTAGCGGGACCGGGGAGCTGTTTTTT.

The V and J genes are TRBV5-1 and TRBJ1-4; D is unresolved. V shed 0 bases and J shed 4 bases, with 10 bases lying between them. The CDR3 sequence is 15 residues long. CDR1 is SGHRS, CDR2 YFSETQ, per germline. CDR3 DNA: TGCGCCAGCAGCTTGGAAGCGGCTGATAATGAAAAACTGTTTTTT. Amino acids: CASSLEAADNEKLFF.

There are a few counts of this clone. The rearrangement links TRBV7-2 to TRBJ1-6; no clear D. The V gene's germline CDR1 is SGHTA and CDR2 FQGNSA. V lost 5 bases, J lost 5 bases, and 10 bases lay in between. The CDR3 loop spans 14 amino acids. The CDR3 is CASSPGSNNSPLHF. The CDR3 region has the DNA TGTGCCAGCAGCCCTGGATCAAATAATTCACCCCTCCACTTT.

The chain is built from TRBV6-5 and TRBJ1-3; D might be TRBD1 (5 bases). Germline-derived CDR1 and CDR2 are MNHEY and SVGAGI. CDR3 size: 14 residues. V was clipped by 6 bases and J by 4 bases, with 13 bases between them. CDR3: CASRTGGGGNTIYF. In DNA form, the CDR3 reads TGTGCCAGCAGAACGGGGGGAGGGGGAAACACCATATATTTT.

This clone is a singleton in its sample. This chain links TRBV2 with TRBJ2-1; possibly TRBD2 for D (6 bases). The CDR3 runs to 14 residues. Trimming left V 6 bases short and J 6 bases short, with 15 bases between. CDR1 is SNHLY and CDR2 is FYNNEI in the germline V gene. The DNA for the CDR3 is TGTGCCAGCAGGGATCGGGGGAGTTTCAATGAGCAGTTCTTC. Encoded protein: CASRDRGSFNEQFF.